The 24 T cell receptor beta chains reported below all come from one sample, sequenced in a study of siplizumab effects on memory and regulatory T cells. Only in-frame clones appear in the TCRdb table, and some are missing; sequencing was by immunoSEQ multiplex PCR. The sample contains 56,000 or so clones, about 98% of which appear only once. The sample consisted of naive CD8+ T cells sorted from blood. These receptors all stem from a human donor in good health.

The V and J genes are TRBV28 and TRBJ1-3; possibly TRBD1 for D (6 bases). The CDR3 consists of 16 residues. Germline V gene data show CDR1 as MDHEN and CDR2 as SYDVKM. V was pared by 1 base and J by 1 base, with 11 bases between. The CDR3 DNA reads TGTGCCAGCAGTTTATCCCCACAGGGTTCTGGAAACACCATATATTTT. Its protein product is CASSLSPQGSGNTIYF. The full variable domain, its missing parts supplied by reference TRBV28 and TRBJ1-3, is DVKVTQSSRYLVKRTGEKVFLECVQDMDHENMFWYRQDPGLGLRLIYFSYDVKMKEKGDIPEGYSVSREKKERFSLILESASTNQTSMYLCASSLSPQGSGNTIYFGEGSWLTVV.

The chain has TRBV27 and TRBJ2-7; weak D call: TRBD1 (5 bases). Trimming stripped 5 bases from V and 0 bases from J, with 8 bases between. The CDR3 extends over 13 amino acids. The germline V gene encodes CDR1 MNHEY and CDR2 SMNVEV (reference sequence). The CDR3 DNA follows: TGTGCCAGCAGTGAACAGGACTCCTACGAGCAGTACTTC. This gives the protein CASSEQDSYEQYF.

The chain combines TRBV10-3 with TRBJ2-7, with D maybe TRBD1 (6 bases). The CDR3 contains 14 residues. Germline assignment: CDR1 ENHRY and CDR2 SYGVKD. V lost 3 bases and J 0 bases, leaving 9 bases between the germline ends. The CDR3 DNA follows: TGTGCCATCAGTGACACAGGGCCCTCCTACGAGCAGTACTTC. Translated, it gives CAISDTGPSYEQYF.

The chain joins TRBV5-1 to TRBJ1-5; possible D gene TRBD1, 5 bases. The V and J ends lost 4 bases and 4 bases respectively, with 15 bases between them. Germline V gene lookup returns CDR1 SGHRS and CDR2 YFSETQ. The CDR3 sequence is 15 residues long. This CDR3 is CASSPMGTLNQPQHF. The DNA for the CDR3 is TGCGCCAGCAGCCCCATGGGGACTTTAAATCAGCCCCAGCATTTT.

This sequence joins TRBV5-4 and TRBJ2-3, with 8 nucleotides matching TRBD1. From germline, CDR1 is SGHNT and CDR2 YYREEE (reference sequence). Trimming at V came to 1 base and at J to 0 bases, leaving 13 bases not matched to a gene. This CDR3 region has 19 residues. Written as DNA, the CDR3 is TGTGCCAGCAGCTTGAGGACAGGGTCTCTCACTAGCAGCACAGATACGCAGTATTTT. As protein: CASSLRTGSLTSSTDTQYF.

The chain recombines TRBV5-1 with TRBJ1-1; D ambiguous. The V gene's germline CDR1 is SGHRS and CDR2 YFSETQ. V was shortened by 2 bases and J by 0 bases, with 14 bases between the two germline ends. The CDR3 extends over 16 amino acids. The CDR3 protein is CASSFEIRIMNTEAFF. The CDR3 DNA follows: TGCGCCAGCAGCTTCGAGATCAGGATCATGAACACTGAAGCTTTCTTT.

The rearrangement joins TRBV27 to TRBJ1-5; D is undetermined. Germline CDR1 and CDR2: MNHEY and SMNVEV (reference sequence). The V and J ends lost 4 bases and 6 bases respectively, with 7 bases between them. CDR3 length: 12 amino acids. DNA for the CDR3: TGTGCCAGCAGTTCCCGGGGTCAGCCCCAGCATTTT. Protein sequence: CASSSRGQPQHF.

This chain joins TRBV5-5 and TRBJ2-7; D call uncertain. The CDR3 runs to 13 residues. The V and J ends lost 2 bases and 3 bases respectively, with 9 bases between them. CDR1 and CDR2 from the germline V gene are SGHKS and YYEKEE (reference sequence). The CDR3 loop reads CASSFNGYYEQYF. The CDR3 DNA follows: TGTGCCAGCAGCTTTAACGGCTACTACGAGCAGTACTTC.

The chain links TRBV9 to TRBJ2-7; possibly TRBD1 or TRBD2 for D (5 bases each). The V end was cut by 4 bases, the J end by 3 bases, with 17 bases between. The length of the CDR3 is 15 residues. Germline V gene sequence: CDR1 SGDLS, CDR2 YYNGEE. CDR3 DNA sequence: TGTGCCAGCAGCCCATCCGGGGCCGGTGGCTACGAGCAGTACTTC. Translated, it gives CASSPSGAGGYEQYF.

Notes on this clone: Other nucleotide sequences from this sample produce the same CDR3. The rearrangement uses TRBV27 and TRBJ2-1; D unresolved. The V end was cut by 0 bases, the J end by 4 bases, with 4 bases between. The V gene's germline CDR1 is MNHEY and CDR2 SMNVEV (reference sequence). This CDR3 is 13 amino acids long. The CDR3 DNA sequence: TGTGCCAGCAGTTTATCCAGTTACAATGAGCAGTTCTTC. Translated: CASSLSSYNEQFF.

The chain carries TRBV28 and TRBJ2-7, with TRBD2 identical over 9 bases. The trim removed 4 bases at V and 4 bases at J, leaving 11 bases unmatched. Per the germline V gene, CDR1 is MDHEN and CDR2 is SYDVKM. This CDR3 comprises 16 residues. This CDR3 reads CASSSLTSGPRYEQYF. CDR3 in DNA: TGTGCCAGCAGTTCCTTAACTAGCGGGCCGCGGTACGAGCAGTACTTC. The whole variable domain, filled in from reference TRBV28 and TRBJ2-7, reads DVKVTQSSRYLVKRTGEKVFLECVQDMDHENMFWYRQDPGLGLRLIYFSYDVKMKEKGDIPEGYSVSREKKERFSLILESASTNQTSMYLCASSSLTSGPRYEQYFGPGTRLTVT.

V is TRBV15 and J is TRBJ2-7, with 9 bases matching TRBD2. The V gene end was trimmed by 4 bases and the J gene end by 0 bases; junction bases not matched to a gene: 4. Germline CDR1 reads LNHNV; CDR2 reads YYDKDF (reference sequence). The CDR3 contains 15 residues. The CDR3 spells CATSTTSGLSYEQYF. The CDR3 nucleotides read TGTGCCACCAGCACTACTAGCGGGCTCTCCTACGAGCAGTACTTC.

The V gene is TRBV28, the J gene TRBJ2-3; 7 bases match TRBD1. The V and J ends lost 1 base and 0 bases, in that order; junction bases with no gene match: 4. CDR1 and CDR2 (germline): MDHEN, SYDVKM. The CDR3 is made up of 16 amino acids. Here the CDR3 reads CASSLLPGQSTDTQYF. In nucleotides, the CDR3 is TGTGCCAGCAGTTTATTACCGGGACAGAGCACAGATACGCAGTATTTT. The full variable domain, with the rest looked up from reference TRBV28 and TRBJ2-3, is DVKVTQSSRYLVKRTGEKVFLECVQDMDHENMFWYRQDPGLGLRLIYFSYDVKMKEKGDIPEGYSVSREKKERFSLILESASTNQTSMYLCASSLLPGQSTDTQYFGPGTRLTVL.

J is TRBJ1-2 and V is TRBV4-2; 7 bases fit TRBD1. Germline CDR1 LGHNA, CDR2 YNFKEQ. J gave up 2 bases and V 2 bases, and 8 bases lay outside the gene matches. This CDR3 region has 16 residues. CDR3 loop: CASSQLPGTENYGYTF. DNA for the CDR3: TGTGCCAGCAGCCAATTGCCCGGGACAGAGAACTATGGCTACACCTTC.

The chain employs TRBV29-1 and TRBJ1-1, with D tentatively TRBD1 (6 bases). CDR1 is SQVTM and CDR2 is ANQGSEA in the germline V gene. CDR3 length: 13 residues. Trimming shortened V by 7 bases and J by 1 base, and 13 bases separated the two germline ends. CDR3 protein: CSAGPRGNTEAFF. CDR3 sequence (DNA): TGCAGCGCTGGCCCCAGGGGGAACACTGAAGCTTTCTTT. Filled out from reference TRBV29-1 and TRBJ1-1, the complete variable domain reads SAVISQKPSRDICQRGTSLTIQCQVDSQVTMMFWYRQQPGQSLTLIATANQGSEATYESGFVIDKFPISRPNLTFSTLTVSNMSPEDSSIYLCSAGPRGNTEAFFGQGTRLTVV.

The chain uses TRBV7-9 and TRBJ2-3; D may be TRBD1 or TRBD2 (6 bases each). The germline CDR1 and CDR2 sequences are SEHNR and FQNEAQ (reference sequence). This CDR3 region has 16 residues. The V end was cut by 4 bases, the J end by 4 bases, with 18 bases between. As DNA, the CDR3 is TGTGCCAGCAGCTCCCATCCGGGGGCAAACTCAGATACGCAGTATTTT. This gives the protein CASSSHPGANSDTQYF.

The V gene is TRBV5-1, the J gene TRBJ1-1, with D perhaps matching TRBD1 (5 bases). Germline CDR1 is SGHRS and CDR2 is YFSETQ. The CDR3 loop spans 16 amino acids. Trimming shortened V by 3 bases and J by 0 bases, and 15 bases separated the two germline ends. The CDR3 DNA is TGCGCCAGCAGCTATGACAGTCCACTATTGAACACTGAAGCTTTCTTT. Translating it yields CASSYDSPLLNTEAFF. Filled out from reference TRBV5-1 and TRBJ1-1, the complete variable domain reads KAGVTQTPRYLIKTRGQQVTLSCSPISGHRSVSWYQQTPGQGLQFLFEYFSETQRNKGNFPGRFSGRQFSNSRSEMNVSTLELGDSALYLCASSYDSPLLNTEAFFGQGTRLTVV.

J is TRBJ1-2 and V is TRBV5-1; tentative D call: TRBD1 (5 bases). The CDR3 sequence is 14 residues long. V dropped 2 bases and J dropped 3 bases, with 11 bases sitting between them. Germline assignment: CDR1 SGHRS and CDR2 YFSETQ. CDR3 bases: TGCGCCAGCAGCTTATTACAGGAAGACTATGGCTACACCTTC. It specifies CASSLLQEDYGYTF.

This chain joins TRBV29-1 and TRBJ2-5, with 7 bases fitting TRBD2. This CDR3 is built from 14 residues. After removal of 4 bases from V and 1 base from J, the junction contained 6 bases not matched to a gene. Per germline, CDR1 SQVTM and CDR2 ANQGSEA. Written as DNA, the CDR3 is TGCAGCGTTGTGGCGGGAGTCCTCCAAGAGACCCAGTACTTC. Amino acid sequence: CSVVAGVLQETQYF.

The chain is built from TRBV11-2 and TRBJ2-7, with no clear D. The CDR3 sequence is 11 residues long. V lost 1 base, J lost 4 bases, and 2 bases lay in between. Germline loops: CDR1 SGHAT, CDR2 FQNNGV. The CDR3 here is CASSLVYEQYF. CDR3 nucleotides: TGTGCCAGCAGCTTAGTTTACGAGCAGTACTTC.

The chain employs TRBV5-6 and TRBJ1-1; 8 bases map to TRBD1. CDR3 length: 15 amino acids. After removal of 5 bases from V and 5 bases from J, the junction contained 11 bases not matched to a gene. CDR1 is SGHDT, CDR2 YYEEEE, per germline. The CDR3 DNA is TGTGCCAGCAGTCCTCCCTCAGGGGGCGGGACTGAAGCTTTCTTT. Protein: CASSPPSGGGTEAFF. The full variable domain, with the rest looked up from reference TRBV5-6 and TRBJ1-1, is DAGVTQSPTHLIKTRGQQVTLRCSPKSGHDTVSWYQQALGQGPQFIFQYYEEEERQRGNFPDRFSGHQFPNYSSELNVNALLLGDSALYLCASSPPSGGGTEAFFGQGTRLTVV.

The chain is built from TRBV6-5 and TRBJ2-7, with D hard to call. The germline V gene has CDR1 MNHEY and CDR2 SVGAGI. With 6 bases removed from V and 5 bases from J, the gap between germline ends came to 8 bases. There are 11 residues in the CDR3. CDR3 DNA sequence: TGTGCCAGCAGGTCCGGGCACGAGCAGTACTTC. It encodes CASRSGHEQYF.

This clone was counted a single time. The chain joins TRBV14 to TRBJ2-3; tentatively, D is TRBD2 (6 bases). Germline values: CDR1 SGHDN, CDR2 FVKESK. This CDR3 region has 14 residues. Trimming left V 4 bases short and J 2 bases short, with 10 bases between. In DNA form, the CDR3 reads TGTGCCAGCAGCCTTAGCGGAATCACAGATACGCAGTATTTT. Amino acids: CASSLSGITDTQYF.

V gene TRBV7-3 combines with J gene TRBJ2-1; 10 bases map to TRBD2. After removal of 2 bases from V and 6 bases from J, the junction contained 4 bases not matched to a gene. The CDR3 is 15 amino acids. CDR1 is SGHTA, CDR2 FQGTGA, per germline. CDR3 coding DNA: TGTGCCAGCAGCTTACTAGCGGGAGTCTTCAATGAGCAGTTCTTC. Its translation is CASSLLAGVFNEQFF.